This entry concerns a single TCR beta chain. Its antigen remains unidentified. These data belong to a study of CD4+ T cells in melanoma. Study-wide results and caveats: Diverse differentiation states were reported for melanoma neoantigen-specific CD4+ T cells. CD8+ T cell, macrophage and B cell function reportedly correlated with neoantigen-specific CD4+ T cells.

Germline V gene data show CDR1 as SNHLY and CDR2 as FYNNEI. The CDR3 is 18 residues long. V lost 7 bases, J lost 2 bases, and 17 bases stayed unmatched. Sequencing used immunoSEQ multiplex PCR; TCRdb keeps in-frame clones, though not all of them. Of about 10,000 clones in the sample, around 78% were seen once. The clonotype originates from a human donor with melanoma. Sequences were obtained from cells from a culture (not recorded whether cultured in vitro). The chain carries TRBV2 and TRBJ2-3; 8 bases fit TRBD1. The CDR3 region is CASTRAAGTGDNTDTQYF. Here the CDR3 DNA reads TGTGCCAGCACCAGGGCCGCCGGGACAGGTGATAACACAGATACGCAGTATTTT. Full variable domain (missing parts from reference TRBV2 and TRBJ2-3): EPEVTQTPSHQVTQMGQEVILRCVPISNHLYFYWYRQILGQKVEFLVSFYNNEISEKSEIFDDQFSVERPDGSNFTLKIRSTKLEDSAMYFCASTRAAGTGDNTDTQYFGPGTRLTVL.